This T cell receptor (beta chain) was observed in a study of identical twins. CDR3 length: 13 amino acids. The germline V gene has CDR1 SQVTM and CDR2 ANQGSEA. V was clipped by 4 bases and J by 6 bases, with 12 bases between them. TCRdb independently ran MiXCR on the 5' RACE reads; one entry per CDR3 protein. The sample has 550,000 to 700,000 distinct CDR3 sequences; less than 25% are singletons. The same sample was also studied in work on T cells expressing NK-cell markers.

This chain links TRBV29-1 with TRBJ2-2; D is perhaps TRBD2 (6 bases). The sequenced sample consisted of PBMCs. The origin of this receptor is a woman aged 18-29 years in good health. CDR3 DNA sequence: TGCAGCGTTGGGCGGGAAGTGGCCGGGGAGCTGTTTTTT. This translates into CSVGREVAGELFF.